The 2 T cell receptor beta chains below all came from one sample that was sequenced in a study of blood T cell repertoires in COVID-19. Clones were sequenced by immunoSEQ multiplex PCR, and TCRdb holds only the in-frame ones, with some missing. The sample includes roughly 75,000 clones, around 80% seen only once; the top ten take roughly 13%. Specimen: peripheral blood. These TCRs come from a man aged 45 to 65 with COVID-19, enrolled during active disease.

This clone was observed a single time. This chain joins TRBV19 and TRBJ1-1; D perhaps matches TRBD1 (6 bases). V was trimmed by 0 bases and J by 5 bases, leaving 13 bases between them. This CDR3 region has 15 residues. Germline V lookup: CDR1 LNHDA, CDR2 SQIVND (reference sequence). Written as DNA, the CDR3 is TGTGCCAGTAGTATAGAGGGGGGGCGGAAGACTGAAGCTTTCTTT. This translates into CASSIEGGRKTEAFF.

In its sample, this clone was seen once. CDR3 nucleotides: TGTGCCAGCAGCTTCAGTCAGCCCCAGCATTTT. It is translated as CASSFSQPQHF. The chain has TRBV5-5 and TRBJ1-5; D ambiguous. Trimming stripped 2 bases from V and 6 bases from J, with 3 bases between. This CDR3 is 11 amino acids long. CDR1 SGHKS and CDR2 YYEKEE come from the germline V gene (reference sequence).